Described below is a single T cell receptor beta chain sequence and its context. What it binds is unknown. The sample comes from a study of cytomegalovirus exposure and HLA in healthy donors. The study's findings and limits: Association of a missense DCLRE1C variant with TCR beta V- and J-gene trimming was reported in a later analysis. About 90% or about 30% of the time was how often most TCR beta V segments were productive, according to an earlier analysis.

CDR1 MNHEY and CDR2 SMNVEV come from the germline V gene (reference sequence). The CDR3 spans 18 residues. V was pared by 7 bases and J by 3 bases, with 20 bases of the junction left unmatched. It was with 60 Vbeta and 13 Jbeta primers that the PCR ran. Data came from immunoSEQ multiplex PCR; TCRdb stores just in-frame clones and leaves some out. The sample has over 100,000 clones, around 76% seen once. Sample: PBMCs. The origin of this receptor is a male donor in good health and CMV-seronegative. The chain recombines TRBV27 with TRBJ2-7, with 8 bases lining up with TRBD1. CDR3 DNA sequence: TGTGCCAGCACCCTCAGGGGATCTCCCGGGACAGGTAACTACGAGCAGTACTTC. As protein: CASTLRGSPGTGNYEQYF.